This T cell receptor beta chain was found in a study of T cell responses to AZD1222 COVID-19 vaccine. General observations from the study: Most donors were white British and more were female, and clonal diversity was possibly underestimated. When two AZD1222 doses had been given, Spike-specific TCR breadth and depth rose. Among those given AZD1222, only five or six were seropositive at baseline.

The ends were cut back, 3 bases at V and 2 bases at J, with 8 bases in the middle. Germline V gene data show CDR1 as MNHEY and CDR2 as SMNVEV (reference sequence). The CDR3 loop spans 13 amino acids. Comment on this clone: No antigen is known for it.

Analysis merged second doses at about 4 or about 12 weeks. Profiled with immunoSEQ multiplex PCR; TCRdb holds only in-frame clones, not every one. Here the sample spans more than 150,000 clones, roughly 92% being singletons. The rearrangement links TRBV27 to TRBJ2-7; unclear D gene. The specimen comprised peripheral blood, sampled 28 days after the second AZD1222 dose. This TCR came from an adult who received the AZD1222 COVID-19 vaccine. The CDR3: CASSFASAYEQYF. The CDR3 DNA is TGTGCCAGCAGTTTTGCCAGCGCCTACGAGCAGTACTTC.